These 20 T cell receptor beta chains originate from one sample sequenced in a study of T cell responses to AZD1222 COVID-19 vaccine. Method: immunoSEQ multiplex PCR; TCRdb's copy keeps in-frame clones and lacks some. This table has 150,000 to 200,000 clones, 80% to 95% appearing once. The specimen comprised peripheral blood, sampled on day 0 of AZD1222 vaccination. These receptors came from an adult in good health.

The rearrangement uses TRBV7-6 and TRBJ2-1; 10 bases agree with TRBD2. V lost 5 bases and J lost 5; bases outside the gene matches: 12. This CDR3 has 17 residues. CDR1 SGHVS and CDR2 FNYEAQ come from the germline V gene. Written as DNA, the CDR3 is TGTGCCAGCAGCCCGGAGGGGCTAGCGGGGGCTAACAATGAGCAGTTCTTC. Its protein product is CASSPEGLAGANNEQFF.

In DNA form, the CDR3 reads TGTGCCTGGAGTGTACTAGAGAATCAGCCCCAGCATTTT. This gives the protein CAWSVLENQPQHF. The chain is built from TRBV30 and TRBJ1-5, with D unresolved. V lost 0 bases and J 4 bases, leaving 7 bases between the germline ends. The CDR3 is 13 residues long. In germline, CDR1 is GTSNPN, CDR2 SVGIG (reference sequence). Filled out from reference TRBV30 and TRBJ1-5, the complete variable domain reads SQTIHQWPATLVQPVGSPLSLECTVEGTSNPNLYWYRQAAGRGLQLLFYSVGIGQISSEVPQNLSASRPQDRQFILSSKKLLLSDSGFYLCAWSVLENQPQHFGDGTRLSIL.

The chain uses TRBV18 and TRBJ1-2; D not certain. The CDR3 consists of 13 residues. Trimming left V 2 bases short and J 6 bases short, with 10 bases between. Germline V gene sequence: CDR1 KGHSH, CDR2 LQKENI. CDR3 sequence reads: CASSPDLENGYTF. CDR3 in DNA: TGTGCCAGCTCACCAGACCTCGAAAATGGCTACACCTTC.

The chain carries TRBV6-1 and TRBJ2-1, with D unresolved. The germline V and J ends were trimmed by 1 base and 10 bases, with 5 bases remaining between them. In germline, CDR1 is MNHNS, CDR2 SASEGT. The CDR3 sequence is 11 residues long. Here the CDR3 reads CASSEVLEQFF. In nucleotides, the CDR3 is TGTGCCAGCAGTGAAGTCCTAGAGCAGTTCTTC.

The CDR3 sequence: CASSRAAGYLDGEKLFF. CDR3 sequence (DNA): TGTGCCAGCAGCCGCGCGGCAGGGTATCTGGATGGCGAAAAACTGTTTTTT. The chain is built from TRBV28 and TRBJ1-4; D is possibly TRBD1 (5 bases). The CDR3 totals 17 residues. Between the trimmed V and J ends, which lost 6 bases and 8 bases, there was a span of 25 bases. Germline CDR1 is MDHEN and CDR2 is SYDVKM. Supplemented by reference TRBV28 and TRBJ1-4, the full variable domain reads DVKVTQSSRYLVKRTGEKVFLECVQDMDHENMFWYRQDPGLGLRLIYFSYDVKMKEKGDIPEGYSVSREKKERFSLILESASTNQTSMYLCASSRAAGYLDGEKLFFGSGTQLSVL.

This rearrangement joins TRBV6-2 or TRBV6-3 to TRBJ2-7; D may be TRBD2 (5 bases). Germline V gives CDR1 MNHEY, CDR2 SVGEGT. The V end lost 4 bases, the J end lost 2 bases, and 12 bases lay between the germline ends. The CDR3 consists of 14 residues. CDR3 amino acids: CASSLVRDAYEQYF. The CDR3, as DNA: TGTGCCAGCAGTTTAGTCCGGGATGCCTACGAGCAGTACTTC.

The chain joins TRBV27 to TRBJ2-1; a possible D gene is TRBD2 (5 bases). The CDR3 totals 12 residues. V was cut by 4 bases and J by 7 bases, with 8 bases left in between. Germline V gene data show CDR1 as MNHEY and CDR2 as SMNVEV (reference sequence). The CDR3 loop reads CASSSTGNEQFF. DNA for the CDR3: TGTGCCAGCAGTTCTACGGGGAATGAGCAGTTCTTC.

The chain joins TRBV5-4 to TRBJ1-1, with D perhaps TRBD1 (5 bases). The germline gives CDR1 SGHNT, CDR2 YYREEE (reference sequence). The V end was cut by 4 bases, the J end by 8 bases, with 18 bases between. The CDR3 totals 14 residues. The CDR3 loop is CASSGTRGRGEAFF. CDR3 nucleotide sequence: TGTGCCAGCAGCGGGACCCGAGGACGGGGGGAAGCTTTCTTT.

The chain combines TRBV10-3 with TRBJ2-1, with 16 bases matching TRBD2. CDR3 length equals 19 residues. The germline CDR1 and CDR2 sequences are ENHRY and SYGVKD. The trim removed 6 bases at V and 1 base at J, leaving 9 bases unmatched. CDR3 in amino acids: CAISGGLAGGPGSYNEQFF. The CDR3 DNA sequence: TGTGCCATCAGCGGGGGACTAGCGGGAGGGCCGGGGTCCTACAATGAGCAGTTCTTC.

This rearrangement joins TRBV4-3 to TRBJ2-3, with a weak D call TRBD1 (6 bases). Trimming took off 0 bases at V and 6 bases at J, with 19 bases between the two ends. Germline CDR1 and CDR2: LGHNA and YSLEER. This CDR3 comprises 17 residues. Written as DNA, the CDR3 is TGCGCCAGCAGCCAAGAGTGGAGTCAGGGGCCGGGGGATACGCAGTATTTT. It translates to CASSQEWSQGPGDTQYF.

V gene TRBV7-2 combines with J gene TRBJ2-7; 11 nucleotides agree with TRBD2. The CDR3 length is 16 residues. V gave up 5 bases and J gave up 0 bases; unmatched junction bases: 6. The germline V gene encodes CDR1 SGHTA and CDR2 FQGNSA. The CDR3 coding sequence is TGTGCCAGCAGCGGTACTAGCGGGGGACTCTCCTACGAGCAGTACTTC. Amino acid sequence: CASSGTSGGLSYEQYF.

The rearrangement uses TRBV9 and TRBJ1-6; no reliable D call. The CDR3 extends over 15 amino acids. Germline V CDR1 and CDR2: SGDLS, YYNGEE. Trimming took off 3 bases at V and 6 bases at J, with 13 bases between the two ends. The CDR3 loop reads CASSATLGGNSPLHF. CDR3 sequence (DNA): TGTGCCAGCAGCGCCACCCTGGGAGGTAATTCACCCCTCCACTTT.

The chain combines TRBV2 with TRBJ2-3; TRBD1 might be the D (6 bases). The CDR3 sequence is 15 residues long. The ends were cut back, 4 bases at V and 4 bases at J, with 15 bases in the middle. CDR1 and CDR2 from the germline V gene are SNHLY and FYNNEI. CDR3 residues: CASSVGGVGADTQYF. The CDR3 DNA is TGTGCCAGCAGTGTAGGGGGAGTCGGCGCAGATACGCAGTATTTT.

The chain links TRBV15 to TRBJ2-2; 9 nucleotides match TRBD2. Germline V gene lookup returns CDR1 LNHNV and CDR2 YYDKDF (reference sequence). The length of the CDR3 is 18 residues. V gave up 6 bases and J gave up 0 bases; unmatched junction bases: 11. The CDR3 DNA sequence: TGTGCCACCAGGGTTACAGCGGGGGGTGGCTCGAACACCGGGGAGCTGTTTTTT. Translated: CATRVTAGGGSNTGELFF.

In this sample, this clone turned up once. This rearrangement joins TRBV5-5 to TRBJ2-1; TRBD1 might be the D (5 bases). CDR1 and CDR2 (germline): SGHKS, YYEKEE (reference sequence). This CDR3 has 16 residues. Trimming shortened V by 1 base and J by 0 bases, and 11 bases separated the two germline ends. The CDR3 region is CASSLYRTSSYNEQFF. The CDR3 DNA reads as TGTGCCAGCAGCTTGTACAGGACGAGCTCCTACAATGAGCAGTTCTTC. Supplemented by reference TRBV5-5 and TRBJ2-1, the full variable domain reads DAGVTQSPTHLIKTRGQQVTLRCSPISGHKSVSWYQQVLGQGPQFIFQYYEKEERGRGNFPDRFSARQFPNYSSELNVNALLLGDSALYLCASSLYRTSSYNEQFFGPGTRLTVL.

The CDR3 spells CASSSQTGGVTEAFF. Written as DNA, the CDR3 is TGTGCCAGCAGTTCCCAGACAGGGGGCGTCACTGAAGCTTTCTTT. The J gene is TRBJ1-1, the V gene TRBV6-5; the match to TRBD1 covers 10 bases. This CDR3 comprises 15 residues. V was pared by 4 bases and J by 4 bases, with 6 bases of the junction left unmatched. CDR1 and CDR2 (germline): MNHEY, SVGAGI.

DNA of the CDR3: TGTGCCAGCAGTCGACAGGGGTACGAGCAGTACTTC. The encoded protein is CASSRQGYEQYF. The rearrangement joins TRBV7-8 to TRBJ2-7; 8 nucleotides align to TRBD1. Germline loops: CDR1 SGHVS, CDR2 FQNEAQ. J lost 4 bases, V lost 6 bases, and 2 bases had no gene match. CDR3 length equals 12 residues. The variable domain in full, with the rest retrieved from reference TRBV7-8 and TRBJ2-7, is GAGVSQSPRYKVAKRGQDVALRCDPISGHVSLFWYQQALGQGPEFLTYFQNEAQLDKSGLPSDRFFAERPEGSVSTLKIQRTQQEDSAVYLCASSRQGYEQYFGPGTRLTVT.

In this sample, this clone turned up a few times. V usage is TRBV4-2 and J usage is TRBJ2-1; the match to TRBD2 covers 10 bases. CDR3 length: 15 residues. Looked up from germline, CDR1 is LGHNA and CDR2 is YNFKEQ. The V and J ends lost 4 bases and 4 bases, in that order; junction bases with no gene match: 4. The CDR3 loop is CASSPLAGEYNEQFF. The DNA of the CDR3 is TGTGCCAGCAGCCCGCTAGCGGGGGAGTACAATGAGCAGTTCTTC.

The V call is TRBV5-4, the J call TRBJ1-1, with D possibly being TRBD1 (5 bases). The CDR3 is 15 residues long. Trimming removed 3 bases from V and 3 bases from J, with 15 bases in between. Germline CDR1 SGHNT, CDR2 YYREEE (reference sequence). CDR3 amino acids: CASSSRHLGDTEAFF. The DNA for the CDR3 is TGTGCCAGCAGCTCTCGACACCTAGGGGACACTGAAGCTTTCTTT.

This clone was picked up one time. The chain uses TRBV7-2 and TRBJ2-5, with 9 bases matching TRBD2. With V trimmed by 5 bases and J by 1 base, 8 bases remained unmatched. Germline CDR1 SGHTA, CDR2 FQGNSA. The CDR3 totals 16 residues. This chain's CDR3 is CASSLSPSGTQETQYF. The CDR3 coding sequence is TGTGCCAGCAGCCTATCTCCTAGCGGGACCCAAGAGACCCAGTACTTC.